The clone carrying this T cell receptor beta chain was recorded a few times. This entry is derived from a study of identical twins. The CDR3 extends over 15 amino acids. The ends lost 3 bases at V and 3 bases at J; junction bases unmatched: 5. Per the germline V gene, CDR1 is SSHAT and CDR2 is FNYEAQ (reference sequence). TCRdb re-called the 5' RACE reads through MiXCR, storing one row per CDR3 protein. The table lists over 550,000 distinct CDR3 sequences, around 7.5% of them singletons. These data also formed part of another study, on yellow fever vaccine responses in identical twins.

The genes are TRBV7-7 and TRBJ2-1; 7 bases fit TRBD2. The TCR originated in a woman between 18 and 30 years old in good health. Sequencing input: PBMCs. Here the CDR3 DNA reads TGTGCCAGCAGCTTTGGGGCGGGAGACTACAATGAGCAGTTCTTC. Translated, it gives CASSFGAGDYNEQFF.